Included here is one T cell receptor beta chain sequence, with context. This specimen belongs to a study of control samples from healthy donors and cancer patients. Germline CDR1 reads MNHEY; CDR2 reads SVGAGI. The CDR3 runs to 13 residues. Trimming left V 0 bases short and J 5 bases short, with 8 bases between. Produced via immunoSEQ multiplex PCR; TCRdb's table is partial and in-frame only. The top ten hold 3% to 4% of the sample, which has 130,000 to 150,000 clones, 80% to 95% seen once. The receptor's source is a man aged 30 to 45 in good health. This chain joins TRBV6-5 and TRBJ2-7; maybe TRBD1 (6 bases). Sequenced: blood. CDR3 in amino acids: CASSYSTGHEQYF. CDR3 DNA sequence: TGTGCCAGCAGTTACTCGACAGGTCACGAGCAGTACTTC.